The TCR beta chain described here comes from a study of CD8 T cells in ankylosing spondylitis. Findings and caveats of the study: In the blood and synovial fluid of reactive arthritis, some motif variants had been previously reported. For ankylosing spondylitis blood, a TCR beta motif of under 10 highly homologous variants appeared characteristic.

CDR1 is ENHRY, CDR2 SYGVKD, per germline. V lost 0 bases and J lost 6; bases outside the gene matches: 7. The CDR3 is made up of 16 amino acids. Quantitative molecular-barcoded 5'-RACE generated the TCR beta libraries. TCRdb called the 5' RACE reads again in MiXCR, with one record for every CDR3 protein. The repertoire has around 300,000 distinct CDR3 sequences, under 14% of them found once; the top ten carry about 10%. Details on this clonotype: No antigen is known for it.

The TCR sequence derives from a female donor with ankylosing spondylitis or in good health (not recorded which). The chain links TRBV10-3 to TRBJ2-2; 7 positions match TRBD1. Sequencing was performed on blood, either unsorted or a sorted T cell fraction (not recorded which). The CDR3 nucleotides are TGTGCCATCAGTGAGTCGGGGACAGCTCTATCCGGGGAGCTGTTTTTT. Its protein product is CAISESGTALSGELFF.